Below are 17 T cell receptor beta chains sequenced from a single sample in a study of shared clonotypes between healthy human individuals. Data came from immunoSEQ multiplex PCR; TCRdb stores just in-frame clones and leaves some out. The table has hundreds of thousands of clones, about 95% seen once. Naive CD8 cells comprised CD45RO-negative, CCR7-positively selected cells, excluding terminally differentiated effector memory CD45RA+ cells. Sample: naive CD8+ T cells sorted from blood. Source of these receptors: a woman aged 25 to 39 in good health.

The CDR3 nucleotides read TGTGCCAGCAGCTGGACTAGCTCCTACAATGAGCAGTTCTTC. This encodes CASSWTSSYNEQFF. V is TRBV6-6 and J is TRBJ2-1; TRBD2 matches 7 bases. The CDR3 totals 14 residues. J was trimmed by 0 bases and V by 6 bases; bases with no gene match: 2. Germline CDR1 and CDR2: MNHNY and SVGAGI (reference sequence).

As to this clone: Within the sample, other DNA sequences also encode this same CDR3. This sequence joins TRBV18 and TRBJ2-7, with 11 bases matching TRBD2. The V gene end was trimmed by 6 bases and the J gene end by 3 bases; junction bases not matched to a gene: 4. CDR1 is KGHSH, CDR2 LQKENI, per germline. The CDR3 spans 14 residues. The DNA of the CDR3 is TGTGCCAGCTCTCCCGGGACTAGCGGCTACGAGCAGTACTTC. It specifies CASSPGTSGYEQYF.

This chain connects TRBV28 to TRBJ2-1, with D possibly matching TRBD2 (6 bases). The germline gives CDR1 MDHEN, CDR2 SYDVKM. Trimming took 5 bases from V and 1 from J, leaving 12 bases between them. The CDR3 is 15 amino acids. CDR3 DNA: TGTGCCAGCAGTCCCGGTGGGGGGTCCTACAATGAGCAGTTCTTC. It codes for CASSPGGGSYNEQFF.

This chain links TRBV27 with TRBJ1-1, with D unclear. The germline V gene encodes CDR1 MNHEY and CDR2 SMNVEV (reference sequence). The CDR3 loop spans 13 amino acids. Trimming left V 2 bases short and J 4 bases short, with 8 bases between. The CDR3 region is CASSLTGSTEAFF. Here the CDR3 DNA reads TGTGCCAGCAGTTTAACGGGCTCCACTGAAGCTTTCTTT.

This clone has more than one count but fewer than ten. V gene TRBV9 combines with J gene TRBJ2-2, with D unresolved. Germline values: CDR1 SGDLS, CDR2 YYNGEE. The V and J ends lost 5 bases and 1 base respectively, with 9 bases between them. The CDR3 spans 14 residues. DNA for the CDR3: TGTGCCAGCAGTTTAGGGAAGAACACCGGGGAGCTGTTTTTT. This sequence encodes CASSLGKNTGELFF.

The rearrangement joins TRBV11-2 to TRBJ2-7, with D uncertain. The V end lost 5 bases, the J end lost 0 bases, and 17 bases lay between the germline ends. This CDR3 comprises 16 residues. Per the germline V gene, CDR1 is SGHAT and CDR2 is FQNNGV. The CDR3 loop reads CASSRTTTPLSYEQYF. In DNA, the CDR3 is TGTGCCAGCAGCCGGACGACAACCCCCCTCTCCTACGAGCAGTACTTC.

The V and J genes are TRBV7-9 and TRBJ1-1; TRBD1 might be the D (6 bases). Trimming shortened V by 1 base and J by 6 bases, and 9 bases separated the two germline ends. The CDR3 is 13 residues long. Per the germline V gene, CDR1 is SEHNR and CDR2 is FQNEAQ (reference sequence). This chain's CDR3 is CASSLGGQPEAFF. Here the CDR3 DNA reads TGTGCCAGCAGCTTAGGGGGACAACCTGAAGCTTTCTTT.

DNA of the CDR3: TGTGCCAGCAGTTACTCGTTCGAGCAGTACTTC. It encodes CASSYSFEQYF. V and J are TRBV6-6 and TRBJ2-5; D is unresolved. The DNA end is more similar to TRBJ2-7, so the J call may be wrong. The CDR3 has 11 amino acids. CDR1 is MNHNY, CDR2 SVGAGI, per germline (reference sequence).

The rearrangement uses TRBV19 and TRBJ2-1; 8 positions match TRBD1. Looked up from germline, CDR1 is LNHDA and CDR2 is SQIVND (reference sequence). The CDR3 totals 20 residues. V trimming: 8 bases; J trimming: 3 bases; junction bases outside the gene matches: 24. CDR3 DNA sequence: TGTGCCAGTTCGTCGCAGGGGGCTTACACCGGGGGCACTTTCTACAATGAGCAGTTCTTC. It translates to CASSSQGAYTGGTFYNEQFF. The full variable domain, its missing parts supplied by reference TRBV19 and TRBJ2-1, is DGGITQSPKYLFRKEGQNVTLSCEQNLNHDAMYWYRQDPGQGLRLIYYSQIVNDFQKGDIAEGYSVSREKKESFPLTVTSAQKNPTAFYLCASSSQGAYTGGTFYNEQFFGPGTRLTVL.

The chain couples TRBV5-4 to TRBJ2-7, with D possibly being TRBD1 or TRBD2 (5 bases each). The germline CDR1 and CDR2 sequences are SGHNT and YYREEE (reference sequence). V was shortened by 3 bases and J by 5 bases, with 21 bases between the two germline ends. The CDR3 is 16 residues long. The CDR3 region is CASSYWDGPLLDEQYF. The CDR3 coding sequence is TGTGCCAGCAGCTATTGGGACGGACCTCTCCTAGACGAGCAGTACTTC. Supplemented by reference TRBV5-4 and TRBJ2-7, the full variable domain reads ETGVTQSPTHLIKTRGQQVTLRCSSQSGHNTVSWYQQALGQGPQFIFQYYREEENGRGNFPPRFSGLQFPNYSSELNVNALELDDSALYLCASSYWDGPLLDEQYFGPGTRLTVT.

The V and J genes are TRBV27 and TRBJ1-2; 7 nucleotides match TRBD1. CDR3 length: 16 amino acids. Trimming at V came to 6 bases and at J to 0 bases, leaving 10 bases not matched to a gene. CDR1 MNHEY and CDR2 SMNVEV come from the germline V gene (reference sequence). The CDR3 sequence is CASSKDRSLANYGYTF. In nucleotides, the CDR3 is TGTGCCAGCAGCAAGGACAGGAGCCTAGCTAACTATGGCTACACCTTC.

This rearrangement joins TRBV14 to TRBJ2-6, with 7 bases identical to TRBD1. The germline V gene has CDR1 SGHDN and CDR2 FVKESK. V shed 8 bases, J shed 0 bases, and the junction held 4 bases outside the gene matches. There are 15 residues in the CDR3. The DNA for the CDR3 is TGTGCCAGCCGGGACAGCGCCTCTGGGGCCAACGTCCTGACTTTC. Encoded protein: CASRDSASGANVLTF. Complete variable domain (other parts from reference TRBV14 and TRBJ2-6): EAGVTQFPSHSVIEKGQTVTLRCDPISGHDNLYWYRRVMGKEIKFLLHFVKESKQDESGMPNNRFLAERTGGTYSTLKVQPAELEDSGVYFCASRDSASGANVLTFGAGSRLTVL.

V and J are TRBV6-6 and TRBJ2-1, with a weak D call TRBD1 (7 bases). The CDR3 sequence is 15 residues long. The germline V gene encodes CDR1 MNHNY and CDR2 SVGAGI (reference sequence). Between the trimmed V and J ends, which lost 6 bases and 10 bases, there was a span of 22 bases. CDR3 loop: CASSLDRDSTGEQFF. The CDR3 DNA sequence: TGTGCCAGCAGCCTAGACAGGGACTCAACGGGGGAGCAGTTCTTC.

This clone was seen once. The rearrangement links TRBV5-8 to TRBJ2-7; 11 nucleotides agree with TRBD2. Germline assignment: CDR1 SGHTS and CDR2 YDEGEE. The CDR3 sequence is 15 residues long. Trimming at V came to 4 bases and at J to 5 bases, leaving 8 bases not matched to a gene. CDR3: CASSPLAGEVHEQYF. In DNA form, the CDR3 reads TGTGCCAGCAGCCCACTAGCGGGAGAGGTCCACGAGCAGTACTTC.

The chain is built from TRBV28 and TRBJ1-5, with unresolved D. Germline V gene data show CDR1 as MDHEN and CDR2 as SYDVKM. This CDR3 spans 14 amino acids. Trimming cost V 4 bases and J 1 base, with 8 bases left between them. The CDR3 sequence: CASSSSWSNQPQHF. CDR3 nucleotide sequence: TGTGCCAGCAGTTCCAGCTGGAGCAATCAGCCCCAGCATTTT.

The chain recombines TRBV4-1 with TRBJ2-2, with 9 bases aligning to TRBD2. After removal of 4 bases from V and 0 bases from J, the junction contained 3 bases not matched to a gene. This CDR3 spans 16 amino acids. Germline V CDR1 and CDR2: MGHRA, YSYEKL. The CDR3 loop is CASSRSGSPNTGELFF. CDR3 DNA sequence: TGCGCCAGCAGCCGTAGCGGGAGCCCGAACACCGGGGAGCTGTTTTTT.

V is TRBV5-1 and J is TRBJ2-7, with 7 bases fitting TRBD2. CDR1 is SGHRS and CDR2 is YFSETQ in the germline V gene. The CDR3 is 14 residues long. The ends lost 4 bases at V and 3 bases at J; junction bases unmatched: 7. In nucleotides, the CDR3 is TGCGCCAGCAGCGCCCGGGAGGCTGGCTACGAGCAGTACTTC. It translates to CASSAREAGYEQYF.